The next 22 T cell receptor beta chains were all read from a single sample in a study of blood T cells in healthy people across ages. The second PCR ran about 6 to 11 cycles with a sample-barcoded 5' primer and J-beta primers. TCRdb processed the 5' RACE reads anew with MiXCR; each CDR3 protein has one entry. The table lists about 1.8 million distinct CDR3 sequences, less than 50% of them singletons, with more than 2% in the top ten. The specimen sequenced was blood. These TCRs come from a woman aged 40 to 50 in good health.

The V and J genes are TRBV28 and TRBJ2-5; unclear D gene. Germline CDR1 MDHEN, CDR2 SYDVKM. With 8 bases removed from V and 7 bases from J, the gap between germline ends came to 8 bases. This CDR3 comprises 10 residues. CDR3 DNA: TGTGCCAGCGCCCTTGGGACCCAGTACTTC. Its translation is CASALGTQYF.

The J gene is TRBJ2-1, the V gene TRBV7-2; 7 positions agree with TRBD2. This CDR3 spans 15 amino acids. The V gene's germline CDR1 is SGHTA and CDR2 FQGNSA. Germline trimming cut 5 bases from V and 10 bases from J; bases unmatched to any gene: 14. CDR3 sequence: CASSDGGRQSYEQFF. CDR3 DNA sequence: TGTGCCAGCAGCGACGGGGGGAGGCAATCCTACGAGCAGTTCTTC.

The table lists this clonotype with a few counts. The J gene is TRBJ2-6, the V gene TRBV4-1; D is undetermined. CDR3 length equals 12 residues. In germline, CDR1 is MGHRA, CDR2 YSYEKL. The germline V and J ends were trimmed by 10 bases and 4 bases, with 8 bases remaining between them. The CDR3 DNA sequence: TGCGCCACTATGTCCGGGGCCAACGTCCTGACTTTC. It is translated as CATMSGANVLTF.

The V call is TRBV10-1, the J call TRBJ2-4; D uncertain. The J call may be mistaken, given a closer DNA end match to TRBJ2-7. Germline assignment: CDR1 WNHNN and CDR2 SYGVQD (reference sequence). This CDR3 is 13 amino acids long. The CDR3 spells CASSEILGYEQYF. In DNA, the CDR3 is TGCGCCAGCAGTGAGATCCTGGGTTACGAGCAGTACTTC.

Only a few counts were recorded for this clonotype. The J gene is TRBJ2-1, the V gene TRBV9, with unresolved D. The ends were cut back, 3 bases at V and 7 bases at J, with 8 bases in the middle. CDR1 SGDLS and CDR2 YYNGEE come from the germline V gene. This CDR3 has 12 amino acids. CDR3 coding DNA: TGTGCCAGCAGCGGACCCGAGAATGAGCAGTTCTTC. It encodes CASSGPENEQFF.

V and J are TRBV20-1 and TRBJ2-1, with D unclear. CDR1 DFQATT and CDR2 SNEGSKA come from the germline V gene (reference sequence). Between the trimmed V and J ends, which lost 3 bases and 13 bases, there was a span of 13 bases. The CDR3 spans 11 residues. CDR3 nucleotide sequence: TGCAGTGCTAGCCGTCACAATAAACAGTTCTTC. It translates to CSASRHNKQFF.

The chain recombines TRBV27 with TRBJ2-7, with 9 bases that match TRBD1. The J call is in doubt because the DNA end fits TRBJ2-4 better. From germline, CDR1 is MNHEY and CDR2 SMNVEV (reference sequence). The CDR3 has 14 amino acids. CDR3 loop: CASRVGTGQNIQYF. For the CDR3, the DNA is TGTGCCAGCAGGGTCGGGACAGGGCAAAACATTCAGTACTTC.

The rearrangement links TRBV6-2 or TRBV6-3 to TRBJ2-7, with D possibly being TRBD1 (5 bases). The CDR3 sequence is 13 residues long. V lost 6 bases and J 2 bases, leaving 11 bases between the germline ends. CDR1 is MNHEY and CDR2 is SVGEGT in the germline V gene. The CDR3 protein is CASRDSPTYEQYF. Written as DNA, the CDR3 is TGTGCCAGCAGAGACAGCCCAACCTACGAGCAGTACTTC.

This chain links TRBV20-1 with TRBJ2-5; D might be TRBD2 (7 bases). CDR1 is DFQATT and CDR2 is SNEGSKA in the germline V gene (reference sequence). This CDR3 spans 14 amino acids. The V and J ends lost 3 bases and 4 bases respectively, with 15 bases between them. For the CDR3, the DNA is TGCAGTGCTAGTGCCCGGGGGGCCGGAGAGACCCAGTACTTC. Encoded protein: CSASARGAGETQYF.

This rearrangement joins TRBV29-1 to TRBJ2-7, with unresolved D. V was pared by 2 bases and J by 2 bases, with 10 bases between. The CDR3 contains 13 residues. Germline V CDR1 and CDR2: SQVTM, ANQGSEA. The chain's CDR3 is CSVESDKPYEQYF. The CDR3, as DNA: TGCAGCGTTGAATCTGACAAGCCCTACGAGCAGTACTTC.

In its sample, this clonotype was seen a few times. The V call is TRBV4-3, the J call TRBJ2-7; perhaps TRBD2 as D (5 bases). V lost 1 base and J 9 bases, leaving 13 bases between the germline ends. Germline CDR1 reads LGHNA; CDR2 reads YSLEER. This CDR3 contains 13 residues. The CDR3 protein is CASSQGPGTVQYF. The CDR3 nucleotides read TGCGCCAGCAGCCAAGGGCCGGGAACTGTGCAGTACTTC.

V gene TRBV9 combines with J gene TRBJ2-1; TRBD1 matches at 7 bases. J gave up 7 bases and V 0 bases, and 13 bases lay outside the gene matches. The CDR3 runs 17 residues. Germline CDR1 reads SGDLS; CDR2 reads YYNGEE. The CDR3 is CASSVVSGAGGSNEQFF. The CDR3 nucleotides read TGTGCCAGCAGCGTAGTGTCCGGCGCAGGGGGATCGAATGAGCAGTTCTTC.

This clonotype has more than one count but fewer than ten. The rearrangement uses TRBV5-1 and TRBJ2-7; D remains unclear. V lost 0 bases to trimming and J lost 7 bases, with 11 bases between them. Germline assignment: CDR1 SGHRS and CDR2 YFSETQ. The CDR3 extends over 13 amino acids. CDR3: CASSLGKREEQYF. Written as DNA, the CDR3 is TGCGCCAGCAGCTTGGGTAAAAGAGAAGAGCAGTACTTC.

This sequence joins TRBV3-1 and TRBJ2-5; unclear D gene. Per the germline V gene, CDR1 is LGHDT and CDR2 is YNNKEL (reference sequence). This CDR3 is 12 amino acids long. V gave up 1 base and J gave up 12 bases, with 12 bases separating them. This chain's CDR3 is CASSQGPQGEYF. The CDR3 DNA sequence: TGTGCCAGCAGCCAAGGTCCTCAAGGCGAGTACTTC.

This clonotype was seen a few times. CDR3 sequence (DNA): TGTGCCAGCAGCTCCGGGGGGGCCGGAGCCTGGGCCAAAAACATTCAGTACTTC. Translated, it gives CASSSGGAGAWAKNIQYF. The chain couples TRBV7-8 to TRBJ2-4; 8 nucleotides match TRBD2. After removal of 4 bases from V and 1 base from J, the junction contained 12 bases not matched to a gene. Germline CDR1 and CDR2: SGHVS and FQNEAQ. CDR3 length equals 18 residues.

The J gene is TRBJ2-1, the V gene TRBV7-2; TRBD1 is a possible D gene (6 bases). The V end lost 9 bases, the J end lost 0 bases, and 12 bases lay between the germline ends. From germline, CDR1 is SGHTA and CDR2 FQGNSA. CDR3 length: 14 residues. In nucleotides, the CDR3 is TGTGCCAGTGGGGGCCTAGCCTCCTACAATGAGCAGTTCTTC. This encodes CASGGLASYNEQFF. The variable domain in full, completed from reference TRBV7-2 and TRBJ2-1, reads GAGVSQSPSNKVTEKGKDVELRCDPISGHTALYWYRQSLGQGLEFLIYFQGNSAPDKSGLPSDRFSAERTGGSVSTLTIQRTQQEDSAVYLCASGGLASYNEQFFGPGTRLTVL.

The chain couples TRBV7-2 to TRBJ2-4; D gene ambiguous. Germline assignment: CDR1 SGHTA and CDR2 FQGNSA. The CDR3 is 13 amino acids. V gave up 0 bases and J gave up 13 bases, with 13 bases separating them. The CDR3 is CASSLARIDGQYF. The CDR3 DNA reads as TGTGCCAGCAGCTTAGCGCGGATAGACGGGCAGTACTTC.

The chain joins TRBV5-1 to TRBJ2-5; D may be TRBD2 (6 bases). CDR1 is SGHRS, CDR2 YFSETQ, per germline. Trimming took off 5 bases at V and 1 base at J, with 12 bases between the two ends. CDR3 length: 14 residues. This CDR3 is CASRISGSQETQYF. CDR3 coding DNA: TGCGCCAGCAGGATTTCCGGGAGCCAAGAGACCCAGTACTTC.

The chain is built from TRBV18 and TRBJ2-1; 11 nucleotides line up with TRBD2. The J call may be wrong; the DNA end is better matched by TRBJ2-7. CDR3 length equals 18 residues. Germline CDR1 reads KGHSH; CDR2 reads LQKENI. The CDR3 region is CASSPSSGGTSSYNEQYF. In DNA form, the CDR3 reads TGTGCCAGCTCCCCCTCTAGCGGGGGGACTAGCTCCTACAATGAGCAGTACTTC.

This clonotype was counted a few times. The J gene is TRBJ2-7, the V gene TRBV6-2 or TRBV6-3; possible D gene TRBD1, 5 bases. Trimming pared 6 bases from V and 3 bases from J, leaving 12 bases between. Germline CDR1 reads MNHEY; CDR2 reads SVGEGT. The CDR3 loop spans 13 amino acids. The CDR3 DNA follows: TGTGCCAGCAGGGAGACAGCGCACTACGAGCAGTACTTC. Translating gives CASRETAHYEQYF.

This clonotype was observed a few times. The chain has TRBV28 and TRBJ1-1; no reliable D call. Germline-derived CDR1 and CDR2 are MDHEN and SYDVKM. V lost 8 bases to trimming and J lost 4 bases, with 14 bases between them. This CDR3 has 13 residues. CDR3 amino acids: CASDRGRPTEAFF. DNA for the CDR3: TGTGCCAGCGATAGAGGACGCCCCACTGAAGCTTTCTTT.

The V gene is TRBV29-1, the J gene TRBJ2-5; no firm D call. Germline CDR1 is SQVTM and CDR2 is ANQGSEA. The CDR3 is 14 amino acids. Between the trimmed V and J ends, which lost 4 bases and 7 bases, there was a span of 19 bases. The CDR3 nucleotides read TGCAGCGTTGTGACCCAGGTTCAAGAGTGGACCCAGTACTTC. Protein product: CSVVTQVQEWTQYF.